This TCR beta chain was documented in a study of OX40 agonist ivuxolimab in advanced cancers. Across the whole study: In three patients, partial responses were observed, one with hepatocellular carcinoma and two with cutaneous melanoma.

Generated by immunoSEQ multiplex PCR, the TCRdb table keeps only in-frame clones and is missing some. The sample includes about 76,000 clones, 70% to 90% of them seen just once. Germline V gives CDR1 KGHSH, CDR2 LQKENI. The germline V and J ends were trimmed by 4 bases and 8 bases, with 6 bases remaining between them. This CDR3 is built from 11 residues. The receptor was isolated from an adult with an advanced solid tumor such as melanoma, head and neck, liver or kidney cancer. The source was CD4+ or CD8+ T cells sorted from blood, collected in a trial of the OX40 agonist ivuxolimab. J is TRBJ2-1 and V is TRBV18; D may be TRBD1 (6 bases). CDR3 sequence reads: CASSQGDEQFF. As DNA, the CDR3 is TGTGCCAGCTCACAGGGGGATGAGCAGTTCTTC. Full variable domain (missing parts from reference TRBV18 and TRBJ2-1): NAGVMQNPRHLVRRRGQEARLRCSPMKGHSHVYWYRQLPEEGLKFMVYLQKENIIDESGMPKERFSAEFPKEGPSILRIQQVVRGDSAAYFCASSQGDEQFFGPGTRLTVL.